Listed here is a single T cell receptor (beta chain). What antigen it recognizes has not been identified. Per-base quality was not reported, and no clone a single base away is much larger than it. The source of the sample is a study of shared clonotypes between healthy human individuals (dated by TCRdb to 2020 to 2021). A note on the overall study: Three men and a couple of women, aged 18 to 49 years, made up the cohort. To increase sequencing depth and limit assay-specific biases, TCR repertoire library preparation and sequencing were carried out by different laboratories using diverse techniques. Each donor's leukapheresis produced roughly between roughly 0.85 and 10 billion PBMCs. To estimate repertoire size and how much clonotype sharing occurs between individuals, the study deeply sequenced the blood TCR repertoires of 5 or 6 healthy adults. For each donor, three plates each were used for CD4 naive and CD4 memory, two plates were used for CD8 naive, and one plate was used for CD8 memory.

Using the deep immunoSEQ assay, multiplex PCR amplified TCR CDR3 regions from genomic DNA. Genomic DNA extracted from each cell subset was distributed evenly over all wells of several immunoSEQ 96-well plates, and each plate served as one replicate. Each replicate PCR for sorted subsets received around 210 ng genomic DNA, equal to roughly 30,000 T cell genomes. The purified libraries were quantified using a Qubit 3.0 fluorometer, sized with a Bioanalyzer 2100, and then quantified again using the KAPA Library Quantification kit. A separate single-read 150-cycle Illumina NextSeq 550 flow cell was used to sequence each immunoSEQ 96-well plate. On the authors' methods: Because the immunoSEQ output included only junctional sequences and no quality scores, the filtering could not be the same as the filtering used for full-length reads. To assign V/J genes and CDR3, sequences were annotated using PyIR, a Python wrapper for IgBLAST v1.9, with IMGT germline references. Reads with weak V/J assignments (E-value above 1e-6), missing CDR3, stop codons, out-of-frame junctions, or ambiguous translated residues were removed. V3J clonotypes were defined by identical inferred V gene, J gene, and CDR3 amino acid sequence. The percentage overlap between two repertoires was calculated by dividing the number of shared unique clonotypes by the size of the smaller repertoire. Three approaches were used to assess repertoire richness: RTK rarefaction, the Chao1 estimator, and Recon v2.1 estimates of unobserved clonotypes. Generation probabilities were computed with OLGA for all TCRbeta clonotypes obtained by the gDNA method from four donors. TCRdb obtained this table from immuneACCESS and retained in-frame rearrangements with V and J assigned. These tables miss some clones; where compared with another copy, unresolved V genes account for less than half of the shortfall, and the remainder is unexplained. For V, J and clone size, that table is used; D and trimming come from the DNA. This sample has 2 million to 2.5 million clones in its table, and about nine tenths of those were observed once. The ten top clones hold 0.3% to 0.45% of the sample.

The donors were healthy, HIV-negative adults with no recently reported acute infections or vaccinations. All donors were Caucasian adults living in Nashville, Tennessee, USA. CD4+ T cells were enriched by magnetic negative selection, after which naive cells were positively selected on CD45RA and the negative fraction was taken as the memory subset. Blood was obtained by leukapheresis, after which PBMCs were separated by Ficoll-Histopaque density gradient centrifugation and cryopreserved in liquid nitrogen vapor phase. Purity and quantity of every magnetically sorted T cell population were checked by analytical flow cytometry. Genomic DNA was isolated from every sorted fraction and measured by UV absorbance on a Nanodrop 2000c. From the cysteine through the phenylalanine, the CDR3 covers 15 amino acids. Only the CDR3 DNA stays, 45 bases, in frame from base 1. CDR1 and CDR2 (SGHNT, YYREEE) derive from the germline V gene (reference sequence). Trimming accounts for 1 base at V and 4 bases at J, while the number of junction bases matched to no gene is 3.

What the study reported, not specific to this receptor: Across a handful of donors, approximately 5% of naive CD4, 3% to 4% of naive CD8, 2.3% of memory CD4, and roughly 0.41% of memory CD8 clonotypes were shared. Only blood was sampled, and tissue TCR repertoires likely differ from those in blood. Larger estimated clonotype richness was generally found for naive subsets than for memory subsets. The genetic and exposure-history diversity represented was limited by the small number of donors. Even with the large sequencing depth, rarefaction of the sorted-subset datasets indicated that sequencing was incomplete. Compared with non-shared clonotypes, the clonotypes found in all four sorted-subset donors had higher generation probabilities. Pairwise subsampling led to the expectation that sequencing depth would affect the degree of clonotype sharing among donors.

This receptor chain uses TRBV5-4 and TRBJ2-5; TRBD1 aligns with 11 central bases. Input material: naive CD4+ T cells from PBMCs. In light of the paper, this sample's cell subset or site label describes: CD45RA+ positively selected. The receptor was derived from a man aged 18 to 29 in good health. Some clones in this sample may be carry-over from other donors' samples. The CDR3 sequence is CASSLLDRGPETQYF. The base sequence is TGTGCCAGCAGCTTGTTGGACAGGGGGCCAGAGACCCAGTACTTC. With all but the CDR3 taken from the reference TRBV5-4 and TRBJ2-5 genes, the full variable domain is: ETGVTQSPTHLIKTRGQQVTLRCSSQSGHNTVSWYQQALGQGPQFIFQYYREEENGRGNFPPRFSGLQFPNYSSELNVNALELDDSALYLCASSLLDRGPETQYFGPGTRLLVL.